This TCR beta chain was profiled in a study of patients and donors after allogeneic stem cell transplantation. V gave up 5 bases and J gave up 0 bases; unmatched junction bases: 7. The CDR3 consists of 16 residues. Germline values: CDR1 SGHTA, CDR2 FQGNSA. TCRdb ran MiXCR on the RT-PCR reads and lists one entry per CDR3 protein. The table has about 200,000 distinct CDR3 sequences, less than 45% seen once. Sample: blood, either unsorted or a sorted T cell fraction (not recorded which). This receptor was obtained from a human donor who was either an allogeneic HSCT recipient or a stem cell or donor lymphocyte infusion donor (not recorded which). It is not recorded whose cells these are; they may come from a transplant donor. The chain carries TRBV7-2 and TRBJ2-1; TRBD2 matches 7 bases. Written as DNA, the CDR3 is TGTGCCAGCAGCCCCGAGTCGGGAGGCTCCTACAATGAGCAGTTCTTC. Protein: CASSPESGGSYNEQFF.